Listed below are T cell receptor beta chains from one sample, sequenced in a study of PD-L1 blockade in urothelial cancer. Here immunoSEQ multiplex PCR was the method, and the copy in TCRdb shows in-frame clones only, minus some. The sample carries some 50,000 clones, about nine tenths recorded once. The starting material was PBMCs, obtained around atezolizumab (anti-PD-L1) treatment. The receptor source for this set is a man at least 80 years old with urothelial cancer. Each CDR3 is given with its conserved first and last residue. A D gene is named only where the DNA matches it firmly. Size is stated for part of the rows, as once, few or many counts, or as a class when the clone is expanded.

v_gene	abundance	d_gene	j_gene	CDR3nt	CDR3aa
TRBV14	.	TRBD1	TRBJ2-3	TGTGCCAGCAGTGATACAGGGGCCGATACGCAGTATTTT	CASSDTGADTQYF
TRBV5-1	few	.	TRBJ2-1	TGCGCCAGCACACAAAATGACCCTAGGCACAATGAGCAGTTCTTC	CASTQNDPRHNEQFF
TRBV2	.	.	TRBJ2-3	TGTGCCAGCAAGGCAGGGAGCACAGATACGCAGTATTTT	CASKAGSTDTQYF
TRBV7-2	.	.	TRBJ2-3	TGTGCCAGCAGCTTAGATGGGCTGCGCACAGATACGCAGTATTTT	CASSLDGLRTDTQYF
TRBV6-6	.	TRBD1	TRBJ2-7	TGTGCCAGCAGTCGAGGGACAGGAACCTACGAGCAGTACTTC	CASSRGTGTYEQYF
TRBV28	.	TRBD2	TRBJ2-7	TGTGCCAGCAGCCTGACTAGCGGGAGGAAGAAGCAGTACTTC	CASSLTSGRKKQYF
TRBV7-2	.	TRBD2	TRBJ2-3	TGTGCCAGCAGCTTAGTCAGGCTAGCGGGGCATACGCAGTATTTT	CASSLVRLAGHTQYF
TRBV5-1	.	.	TRBJ1-2	TGCGCCAGTGCTCGGGACGGACTACTCTATGGCTACACCTTC	CASARDGLLYGYTF
TRBV11-2	.	TRBD1	TRBJ2-7	TGTGCCAGCAGCAATTACGAAGGACAGGGCCCCTACGAGCAGTACTTC	CASSNYEGQGPYEQYF
TRBV6-6	.	.	TRBJ2-7	TGTGCCAGCAGTTTCCCTGAGGGGGGGGAGCAGTACTTC	CASSFPEGGEQYF
TRBV7-2	.	.	TRBJ1-5	TGTGCCAGCAGCTTACTCGGTCAGCCCCAGCATTTT	CASSLLGQPQHF
TRBV7-9	.	.	TRBJ1-1	TGTGCCAGCAGCTTAGATGGGGGCGCGAACACTGAAGCTTTCTTT	CASSLDGGANTEAFF
TRBV29-1	.	.	TRBJ2-3	TGCAGCGTTCTGGCGGGAAACTCAGATACGCAGTATTTT	CSVLAGNSDTQYF
TRBV30	.	TRBD1	TRBJ2-7	TGTGCCTGGAGTACAGGGGGAACGTCCTACGAGCAGTACTTC	CAWSTGGTSYEQYF
TRBV19	.	.	TRBJ1-1	TGTGCCAGTAGGGAGGGCCGTGAAGCTTTCTTT	CASREGREAFF
TRBV7-2	.	TRBD1	TRBJ2-2	TGTGCCAGCAGCTTAGGGTTCGCGCAGGGGGCGACCACCGGGGAGCTGTTTTTT	CASSLGFAQGATTGELFF
TRBV7-9	medium-sized	TRBD2	TRBJ2-2	TGTGCCAGCAGCTCGTCGACTAGCGGGAATTATGGAACCGGGGAGCTGTTTTTT	CASSSSTSGNYGTGELFF
TRBV5-1	.	.	TRBJ2-5	TGCGCCAGCAGCCCCGCGTTCTCAGGAGGTCGGGAGACCCAGTACTTC	CASSPAFSGGRETQYF
TRBV2	.	.	TRBJ1-2	TGTGCCAGCAGACAGGGCGATACTAACTATGGCTACACCTTC	CASRQGDTNYGYTF
TRBV5-1	.	TRBD1	TRBJ2-5	TGCGCCAGCAGCCCTAATTGGGACAGGGTTGAGACCCAGTACTTC	CASSPNWDRVETQYF